This TCR beta chain was sequenced for a study of blood T cell repertoires in COVID-19. About the research overall: From T cells, B-cell-depleted T cells, or PBMCs came the material, which was cDNA or gDNA.

Here immunoSEQ multiplex PCR was the method, and the copy in TCRdb shows in-frame clones only, minus some. Among around 170,000 clones listed, around 72% were seen once. The CDR3 runs 13 residues. Germline V CDR1 and CDR2: MDHEN, SYDVKM. V gave up 10 bases and J gave up 2 bases; unmatched junction bases: 6. This chain connects TRBV28 to TRBJ2-3; 7 bases agree with TRBD1. The sequence was collected from a woman older than 75 with acute or convalescent COVID-19. Sequenced: peripheral blood. CDR3 nucleotide sequence: TGTGCCACCAGGGGACAGTCCACAGATACGCAGTATTTT. It specifies CATRGQSTDTQYF.